This entry describes one TCR beta chain. Its antigen has not been determined. Nothing much larger sits one base from this clone, and base qualities are not available. The 35 to 40 donors, aged about 6 to 100 years, were systemically healthy Caucasian individuals from Russia. Each donor gave 8 to 10 milliliters of peripheral blood, drawn into EDTA-treated Vacutainer tubes. Ficoll-Paque density-gradient centrifugation was used to isolate PBMCs, with at least 7 million per sample. Total RNA, at least 5 micrograms per sample, was extracted from PBMCs with Trizol reagent. Naive CD45RAhigh/CD27high T cell percentages were measured by flow cytometry on a PBMC aliquot from every donor. This record belongs to a study of blood T cells in healthy people across ages (dated by TCRdb to about 2015). At the level of the whole study: In model experiments, template switching captured roughly one uniquely barcoded TCR beta cDNA molecule for every two T cells. Using deep sequencing normalized with unique cDNA molecular identifiers, the study measured how TCR beta repertoire diversity changes with age. Two additional independent replicas of 1 million unique cDNA reads from the same blood draw were analyzed for two donors (one aged 18 to 29 and one aged 80 or older). The donors were divided into four age groups: young (average about 15 years), middle-aged (around 37), aged (around 59) and long-lived (about 80). To avoid experimental bias, donors of different ages were randomly spread across the sequencing lanes.

Study-wide conclusions, independent of this receptor: Estimates of total diversity based on one million sequenced T cells were considered lower bounds and underestimates. A strong correlation was found between observed TCR beta diversity and the percentage of naive T cells measured by flow cytometry. Bulk unsorted PBMC profiling prevented conclusive comparison of naive and antigen-experienced compartments. Compared with the aged group, more naive CD4+ T cells, fewer expanded clones and increased TCR diversity were shown by the long-lived group, suggesting age selection. The CMV infection status of donors was not known, potentially confounding age-related changes in expanded clonotypes. As age increased, observed TCR beta diversity per million T cells dropped in a roughly linear way, and a significant reduction was already evident by age around 41.

The library was generated by 5' RACE. The sequencer was an Illumina HiSeq 2500. A second PCR of about 6 to 11 cycles was performed with a sample-barcoded 5' primer and a J-beta primer mix. A template-switch 5' adaptor carrying 12 random nucleotides introduced a unique molecular identifier onto each TCR beta cDNA molecule. Each sample yielded at least 2.5 million CDR3-containing paired-end reads. First-strand cDNA was synthesized from all RNA with the Mint cDNA synthesis kit, primed by a TRBC-specific oligonucleotide. All cDNA was treated with uracil-DNA glycosylase and then went through a first 18-cycle PCR with the universal primers M1SS and BC2_uni_R. The paper's processing steps were these. Normalization of each sample was performed by random selection of 1 million high-quality reads, each carrying a distinct molecular identifier. Instead of being binned into consensus sequences, reads that shared molecular identifiers were thrown out. MiTCR, with a Q25 quality threshold and the strictest error-elimination algorithm, was used for CDR3 identification, clonotype clustering and error correction. A nonparametric unseen species model using Euler transformation provided a lower-bound estimate of total TCR beta diversity. The public reads were run again by TCRdb, first through fastp at Q25 and then through MiXCR, and only productive beta chains were kept. Each CDR3 protein appears once, grouped with its most common genes and DNA. The V and J calls follow TCRdb's processing rather than the paper's. The sample table records about 730,000 distinct CDR3 sequences; roughly 41% of these occur just once. Together, the top ten hold roughly 20% of the sample.

The germline V gene encodes CDR1 MGHRA and CDR2 YSYEKL. CDR3 length: 14 amino acids, cysteine to phenylalanine. Only the CDR3 DNA stays, 42 bases, in frame from base 1. V is cut by 4 bases and J by 6 bases, and the space between the germline ends is 13 bases. The chain was built from TRBV4-1 and TRBJ2-1; TRBD2 is a weak D gene call, 5 bases matching. This clonotype was sampled from a woman between 55 and 75 years old in good health. The sequencing sample was made of blood. For the CDR3, the sequence is CASSRGRLGNEQFF. The DNA reads as follows: TGCGCCAGCAGCCGAGGGCGGTTGGGCAATGAGCAGTTCTTC.